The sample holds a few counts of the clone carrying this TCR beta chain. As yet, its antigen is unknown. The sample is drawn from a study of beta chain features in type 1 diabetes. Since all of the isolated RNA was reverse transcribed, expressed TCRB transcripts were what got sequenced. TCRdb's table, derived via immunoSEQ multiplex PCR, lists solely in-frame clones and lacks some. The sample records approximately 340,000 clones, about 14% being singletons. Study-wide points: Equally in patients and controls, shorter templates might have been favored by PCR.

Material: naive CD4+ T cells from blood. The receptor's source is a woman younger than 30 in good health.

CDR3 in DNA: TGTGCCAGCAGCACCGGGACTAGCGGGAGTCAAGAGACCCAGTACTTC. This sequence encodes CASSTGTSGSQETQYF. J is TRBJ2-5 and V is TRBV7-2; 14 bases map to TRBD2. CDR3 length equals 16 residues. V was clipped by 5 bases and J by 2 bases; unmatched bases: 4. The germline V gene has CDR1 SGHTA and CDR2 FQGNSA.